The source of this T cell receptor (beta chain) is a study of early T cells in non-severe SARS-CoV-2 infection. Study findings and constraints: CD4 and private specificities were missed by VDJdb matching, which favored anti-spike CD8 responses.

Tagging with unique molecular identifiers was applied to individual cDNA molecules. TCRdb used MiXCR to reprocess the 5' RACE reads, holding one entry per CDR3 protein. The data show 48,000 or so distinct CDR3 sequences, more than 5.5% seen once. This clonotype has just a few counts. Its cognate antigen is unknown. CDR3 length equals 14 residues. Trimming shortened V by 4 bases and J by 4 bases, and 15 bases separated the two germline ends. In germline, CDR1 is SGHDT, CDR2 YYEEEE. The material sequenced was whole blood, taken at baseline. This receptor was taken from an adult who was a healthcare worker with PCR-confirmed SARS-CoV-2 infection or an uninfected control (not recorded which). The V gene is TRBV5-6, the J gene TRBJ2-7; possible D gene TRBD1, 6 bases. CDR3 nucleotides: TGTGCCAGCAGCCCCACAGGGACGGCTTACGAGCAGTACTTC. It encodes CASSPTGTAYEQYF.